This entry describes one T cell receptor beta chain. Its specificity is unknown. The CDR3 runs 14 residues. Germline V gives CDR1 KGHSH, CDR2 LQKENI. The data derive from a study of T cells expressing NK-cell markers. TCR beta libraries carry UMIs added by 5'RACE template switching. Following a re-call of the 5' RACE reads, TCRdb has one entry per CDR3 protein and lacks DNA. This sample carries approximately 550,000 distinct CDR3 sequences, with roughly 3.6% going to the ten biggest clones. Broader study findings: The CD3+CD56-NKG2C+ fraction of a handful of donors was likewise dominated by these clonotypes. Six or seven donors had dominant NKG2C+ clonotypes that comprised about 1.0-8% of their CD8+ T cells.

J is TRBJ2-3 and V is TRBV18; TCRdb returns TRBD1, unconfirmable since there is no DNA. Sample: blood T cells: a sorted CD56 or NKG2C T cell subset, CD4+ or CD8+ T cells, or bulk PBMC T cells (not recorded which). This TCR was recovered from a man between 18 and 29 years old in good health. The CDR3 sequence is CASSVSPITDTQYF.